The 27 T cell receptor beta chains presented below share a single source sample, sequenced in a study of CD8 T cells in Susac syndrome. RNA totalling about 0.45 to 1 ug underwent reverse transcription with random hexamers. MiXCR was run by TCRdb on the immunoSEQ multiplex PCR reads, yielding one entry per CDR3 protein. Of some 400,000 distinct CDR3 sequences listed, roughly 85% are singletons. Sample: CD8+ T cells from PBMCs. These receptor sequences come from a human donor with multiple sclerosis.

This clonotype appeared once. The J gene is TRBJ2-1, the V gene TRBV12-3 or TRBV12-4, with D tentatively TRBD2 (5 bases). Trimming removed 3 bases at V and 8 bases at J, with 11 bases between. The CDR3 extends over 13 amino acids. The CDR3 sequence: CASSFPRGHEQFF. CDR3 bases: TGTGCCAGCAGTTTCCCCCGGGGTCATGAGCAGTTCTTC.

The chain has TRBV27 and TRBJ2-2, with 8 nucleotides matching TRBD1. Germline V gives CDR1 MNHEY, CDR2 SMNVEV (reference sequence). The CDR3 contains 13 residues. With 8 bases clipped from V and 5 bases from J, the junction kept 4 bases outside the gene matches. CDR3 region: CASGRTGTGELFF. The CDR3 coding sequence is TGTGCCAGCGGACGGACAGGGACCGGGGAGCTGTTTTTT.

The genes are TRBV7-9 and TRBJ1-4, with 9 positions matching TRBD1. The CDR3 totals 15 residues. The V segment lost 5 bases and the J segment 8 bases; nucleotides outside the gene matches: 9. Germline-derived CDR1 and CDR2 are SEHNR and FQNEAQ (reference sequence). The CDR3 DNA follows: TGTGCCAGCAGCCAGCCGGGACAGGGTGGCGAAAAACTGTTTTTT. Protein: CASSQPGQGGEKLFF. Supplemented by reference TRBV7-9 and TRBJ1-4, the full variable domain reads DTGVSQNPRHKITKRGQNVTFRCDPISEHNRLYWYRQTLGQGPEFLTYFQNEAQLEKSRLLSDRFSAERPKGSFSTLEIQRTEQGDSAMYLCASSQPGQGGEKLFFGSGTQLSVL.

This clonotype was seen just once. The rearrangement links TRBV5-1 to TRBJ2-3; 12 bases are shared with TRBD2. Per the germline V gene, CDR1 is SGHRS and CDR2 is YFSETQ. V lost 1 base and J lost 6; bases outside the gene matches: 6. The CDR3 covers 16 residues. CDR3 protein: CASSLKASGGADTQYF. The CDR3 DNA is TGCGCCAGCAGCTTGAAGGCTAGCGGGGGGGCGGATACGCAGTATTTT.

The chain couples TRBV25-1 to TRBJ1-1; no reliable D call. This CDR3 region has 13 residues. The V gene's germline CDR1 is MGHDK and CDR2 SYGVNS. V lost 2 bases to trimming and J lost 3 bases, with 7 bases between them. CDR3 loop: CASSEKGDTEAFF. The CDR3 DNA reads TGTGCCAGCAGTGAAAAAGGAGACACTGAAGCTTTCTTT.

V gene TRBV25-1 combines with J gene TRBJ2-7; 7 nucleotides agree with TRBD2. The CDR3 totals 13 residues. V gave up 7 bases and J gave up 0 bases; unmatched junction bases: 3. Germline V lookup: CDR1 MGHDK, CDR2 SYGVNS. The CDR3 nucleotides read TGTGCCAGCACGGGGGGTTACTCCTACGAGCAGTACTTC. It yields the protein CASTGGYSYEQYF.

V gene TRBV6-1 combines with J gene TRBJ1-1; D unclear. CDR1 and CDR2 from the germline V gene are MNHNS and SASEGT. The CDR3 contains 13 residues. Trimming removed 5 bases at V and 8 bases at J, with 15 bases between. The CDR3 nucleotides are TGTGCCAGCAGTCTCCCTGGTCAGGAGGAAGCTTTCTTT. Translated, it gives CASSLPGQEEAFF.

This clonotype was counted between two and nine times. The V call is TRBV9, the J call TRBJ1-2; D call uncertain. CDR3 length: 15 amino acids. Germline V gene data show CDR1 as SGDLS and CDR2 as YYNGEE. The V end lost 0 bases, the J end lost 0 bases, and 9 bases lay between the germline ends. CDR3 protein: CASSVDGFSNYGYTF. In DNA form, the CDR3 reads TGTGCCAGCAGCGTAGATGGGTTTTCTAACTATGGCTACACCTTC.

CDR3 DNA sequence: TGTGCCACCTATCAAAGGGGCTACACCTTC. Translating it yields CATYQRGYTF. The chain is built from TRBV6-5 and TRBJ1-2; D ambiguous. V gave up 10 bases and J gave up 8 bases, with 11 bases separating them. This CDR3 region has 10 residues. Germline assignment: CDR1 MNHEY and CDR2 SVGAGI.

Here the CDR3 DNA reads TGTGCCAGTACCAATAGGCGTTTGGAGGGCTACACCTTC. It codes for CASTNRRLEGYTF. The rearrangement joins TRBV19 to TRBJ1-2, with unresolved D. Trimming cost V 7 bases and J 8 bases, with 17 bases left between them. The CDR3 extends over 13 amino acids. Per germline, CDR1 LNHDA and CDR2 SQIVND (reference sequence). The complete variable domain, with remaining parts taken from reference TRBV19 and TRBJ1-2, reads DGGITQSPKYLFRKEGQNVTLSCEQNLNHDAMYWYRQDPGQGLRLIYYSQIVNDFQKGDIAEGYSVSREKKESFPLTVTSAQKNPTAFYLCASTNRRLEGYTFGSGTRLTVV.

The chain links TRBV5-1 to TRBJ2-1; TRBD1 aligns across 9 bases. J gave up 7 bases and V 1 base, and 6 bases lay outside the gene matches. This CDR3 has 15 amino acids. Per the germline V gene, CDR1 is SGHRS and CDR2 is YFSETQ. The CDR3 DNA is TGCGCCAGCAGCTTGAAAGGGACAGGGAAAAATGAGCAGTTCTTC. It codes for CASSLKGTGKNEQFF.

The chain is built from TRBV14 and TRBJ2-7, with D possibly matching TRBD2 (6 bases). CDR1 is SGHDN, CDR2 FVKESK, per germline. This CDR3 is built from 19 residues. V dropped 0 bases and J dropped 0 bases, with 21 bases sitting between them. The CDR3 DNA reads TGTGCCAGCAGCCAAGACTGGAGCTCGGGCGGGGCGAGCTCCTACGAGCAGTACTTC. It specifies CASSQDWSSGGASSYEQYF.

This clonotype was seen only a few times. The chain uses TRBV7-6 and TRBJ2-3; D not certain. Germline assignment: CDR1 SGHVS and CDR2 FNYEAQ. Trimming took off 6 bases at V and 6 bases at J, with 10 bases between the two ends. The CDR3 totals 12 residues. For the CDR3, the DNA is TGTGCCAGCAGTCCAGAAGGCGATACGCAGTATTTT. Amino acids: CASSPEGDTQYF.

The rearrangement uses TRBV7-9 and TRBJ2-1, with D possibly being TRBD1 (6 bases). The CDR3 runs to 15 residues. V was shortened by 8 bases and J by 0 bases, with 14 bases between the two germline ends. From germline, CDR1 is SEHNR and CDR2 FQNEAQ (reference sequence). In nucleotides, the CDR3 is TGTGCCAGCGGGGGTGACAGGAGCTCCTACAATGAGCAGTTCTTC. It specifies CASGGDRSSYNEQFF.

The V call is TRBV19, the J call TRBJ1-1; unclear D gene. Trimming took off 3 bases at V and 4 bases at J, with 9 bases between the two ends. The CDR3 has 13 amino acids. Germline V gene data show CDR1 as LNHDA and CDR2 as SQIVND (reference sequence). Written as DNA, the CDR3 is TGTGCCAGTAGTATTGGGCTATCCACTGAAGCTTTCTTT. This translates into CASSIGLSTEAFF.

This clonotype was seen a few times. V is TRBV5-6 and J is TRBJ2-7; 8 bases line up with TRBD1. This CDR3 contains 15 residues. With 2 bases clipped from V and 2 bases from J, the junction kept 6 bases outside the gene matches. CDR1 SGHDT and CDR2 YYEEEE come from the germline V gene. DNA for the CDR3: TGTGCCAGCAGCTTCCCCAGGACAGGGACCTACGAGCAGTACTTC. It translates to CASSFPRTGTYEQYF.

This clonotype appeared once. Sequence at one end of the junction differs from germline and may be a read error. The J gene is TRBJ2-1, the V gene TRBV27; D unclear. The CDR3 contains 12 residues. Germline CDR1 MNHEY, CDR2 SMNVEV (reference sequence). CDR3 loop: CASSLSGGAELF. The CDR3 DNA is TGTGCCAGCAGTTTATCCGGCGGTGCTGAACTCTTC.

V gene TRBV12-3 or TRBV12-4 combines with J gene TRBJ1-4; 7 positions match TRBD1. J gave up 0 bases and V 6 bases, and 16 bases lay outside the gene matches. The CDR3 extends over 19 amino acids. Here the CDR3 DNA reads TGTGCCAGCAGCTTTATCGGAGGGGGCGGGCCAGCAACTAATGAAAAACTGTTTTTT. This encodes CASSFIGGGGPATNEKLFF.

The chain employs TRBV5-1 and TRBJ2-7; 9 bases fit TRBD1. Losses at the gene ends were 4 bases for V and 7 bases for J; bases not matched to a gene: 12. The CDR3 consists of 15 residues. Per the germline V gene, CDR1 is SGHRS and CDR2 is YFSETQ. The CDR3 spells CASSHRTGGIREQYF. The CDR3 DNA follows: TGCGCCAGCAGCCACAGAACAGGGGGCATCAGGGAGCAGTACTTC.

V usage is TRBV19 and J usage is TRBJ2-2; 13 bases match TRBD2. Trimming at V came to 6 bases and at J to 7 bases, leaving 8 bases not matched to a gene. This CDR3 region has 16 residues. CDR1 is LNHDA and CDR2 is SQIVND in the germline V gene (reference sequence). CDR3: CASREGLAGPFGELFF. In nucleotides, the CDR3 is TGTGCCAGTAGAGAGGGACTAGCGGGGCCCTTCGGGGAGCTGTTTTTT.

About this clonotype itself: Germline and junction disagree at one end, which may indicate a read error. V is TRBV7-7 and J is TRBJ2-1; 7 nucleotides align to TRBD1. The germline CDR1 and CDR2 sequences are SSHAT and FNYEAQ (reference sequence). This CDR3 is 17 amino acids long. The DNA for the CDR3 is TGTGCTAGCAGCCCCTTGGAAGGGACAGTCTCATACAATGAGCAGTTCTTC. Translating it yields CASSPLEGTVSYNEQFF.

The chain couples TRBV5-6 to TRBJ2-7; no firm D call. Germline V lookup: CDR1 SGHDT, CDR2 YYEEEE. The CDR3 is 15 amino acids. V dropped 4 bases and J dropped 2 bases, with 16 bases sitting between them. CDR3 sequence: CASSENPTGAYEQYF. The CDR3 bases are TGTGCCAGCAGCGAAAACCCTACTGGAGCCTACGAGCAGTACTTC.

The chain carries TRBV27 and TRBJ1-1, with D hard to call. There are 11 residues in the CDR3. The V gene's germline CDR1 is MNHEY and CDR2 SMNVEV (reference sequence). The V and J ends lost 3 bases and 7 bases respectively, with 6 bases between them. The CDR3 DNA reads TGTGCCAGCAGTTTCCAAAATGAAGCTTTCTTT. It yields the protein CASSFQNEAFF.

The chain is built from TRBV5-1 and TRBJ1-2; 8 bases fit TRBD1. The V and J ends lost 5 bases and 6 bases, in that order; junction bases with no gene match: 6. Germline CDR1 and CDR2: SGHRS and YFSETQ. This CDR3 comprises 13 residues. CDR3 nucleotide sequence: TGCGCCAGCAGTTTTGGACAGGGAGATGGCTACACCTTC. Translated: CASSFGQGDGYTF.

This chain uses TRBV11-2 with TRBJ2-1, with D tentatively TRBD2 (7 bases). Germline V gene data show CDR1 as SGHAT and CDR2 as FQNNGV. Deletions cut 7 bases from V and 5 bases from J, with 18 bases between. The CDR3 extends over 15 amino acids. The DNA for the CDR3 is TGTGCCAGCACTACTGTAGGGGGGGGCAACAATGAGCAGTTCTTC. It codes for CASTTVGGGNNEQFF.

The chain employs TRBV19 and TRBJ2-1, with D perhaps matching TRBD2 (6 bases). The CDR3 contains 12 residues. The ends were cut back, 5 bases at V and 9 bases at J, with 11 bases in the middle. Germline lookup yields CDR1 LNHDA and CDR2 SQIVND (reference sequence). CDR3 loop: CASSWGVSEQFF. The CDR3 DNA sequence: TGTGCCAGTAGTTGGGGGGTCAGTGAGCAGTTCTTC.

The V and J genes are TRBV6-4 and TRBJ2-1; D is unclear. The length of the CDR3 is 14 residues. The V end was cut by 0 bases, the J end by 9 bases, with 12 bases between. The germline V gene encodes CDR1 MRHNA and CDR2 SNTAGT. The DNA of the CDR3 is TGTGCCAGCAGTGACTCGATGGCCGTCGGTGAGCAGTTCTTC. Translation gives CASSDSMAVGEQFF.